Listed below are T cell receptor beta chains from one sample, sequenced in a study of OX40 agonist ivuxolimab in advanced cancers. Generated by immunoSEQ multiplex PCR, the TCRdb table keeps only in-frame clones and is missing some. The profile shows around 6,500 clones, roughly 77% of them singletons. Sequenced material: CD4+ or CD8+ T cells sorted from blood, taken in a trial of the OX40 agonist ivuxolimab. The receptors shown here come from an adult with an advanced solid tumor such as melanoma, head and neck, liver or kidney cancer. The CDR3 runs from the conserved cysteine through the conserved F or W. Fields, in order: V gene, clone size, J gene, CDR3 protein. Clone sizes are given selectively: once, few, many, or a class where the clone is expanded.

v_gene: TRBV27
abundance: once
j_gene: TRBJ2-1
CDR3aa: CASSPRTSLFSGGFF

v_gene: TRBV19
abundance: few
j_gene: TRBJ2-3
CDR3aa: CASSHRAGGLWDTQYF

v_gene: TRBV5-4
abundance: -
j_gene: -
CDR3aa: CASSSLYTETYEQYF

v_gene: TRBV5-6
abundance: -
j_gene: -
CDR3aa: CASSYGTGGYEQYF

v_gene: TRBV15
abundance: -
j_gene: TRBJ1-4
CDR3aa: CATSRVMSATNEKLFF

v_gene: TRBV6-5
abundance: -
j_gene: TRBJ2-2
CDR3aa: CASSPGYRELFF

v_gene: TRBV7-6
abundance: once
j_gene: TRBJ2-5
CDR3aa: CASSLRGGGYQETQYF

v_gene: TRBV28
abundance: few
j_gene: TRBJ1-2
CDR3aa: CASSFEYGYTF

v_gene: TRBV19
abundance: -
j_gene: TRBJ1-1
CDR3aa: CASKGGGTEAFF

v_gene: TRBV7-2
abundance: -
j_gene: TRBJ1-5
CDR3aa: CASSLAPMTALDQPQHF

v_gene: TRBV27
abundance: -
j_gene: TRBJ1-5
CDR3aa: CASSLNSVNQPQHF

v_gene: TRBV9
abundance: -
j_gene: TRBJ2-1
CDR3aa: CASSRGDSYNEQFF

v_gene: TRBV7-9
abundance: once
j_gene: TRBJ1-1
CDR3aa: CASSLGDREAFF

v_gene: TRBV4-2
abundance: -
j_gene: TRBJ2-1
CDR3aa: CASSQDLLLLGQGFF